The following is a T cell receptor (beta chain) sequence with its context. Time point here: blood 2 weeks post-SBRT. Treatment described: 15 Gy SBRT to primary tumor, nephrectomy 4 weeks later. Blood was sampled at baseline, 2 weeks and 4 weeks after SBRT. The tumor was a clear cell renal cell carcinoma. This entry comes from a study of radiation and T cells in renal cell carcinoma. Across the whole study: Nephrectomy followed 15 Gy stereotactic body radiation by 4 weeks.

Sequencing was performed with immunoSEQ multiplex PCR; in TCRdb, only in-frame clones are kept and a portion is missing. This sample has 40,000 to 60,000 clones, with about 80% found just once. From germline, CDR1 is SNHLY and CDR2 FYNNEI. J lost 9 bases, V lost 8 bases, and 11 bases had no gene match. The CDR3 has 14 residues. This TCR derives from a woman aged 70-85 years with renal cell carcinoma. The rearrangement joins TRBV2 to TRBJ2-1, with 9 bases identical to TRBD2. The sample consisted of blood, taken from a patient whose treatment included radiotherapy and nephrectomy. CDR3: CASRTASGVAEQFF. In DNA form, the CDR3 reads TGTGCCAGCCGGACGGCTAGCGGGGTTGCTGAGCAGTTCTTC.